This entry lists 22 T cell receptor beta chains sequenced from one sample in a study of OX40 agonist ivuxolimab in advanced cancers. Here immunoSEQ multiplex PCR was the method, and the copy in TCRdb shows in-frame clones only, minus some. The data hold about 66,000 clones, with 80% to 90% observed a single time. This specimen consisted of CD4+ or CD8+ T cells sorted from blood, obtained in a trial of the OX40 agonist ivuxolimab. The source of these receptors is an adult with an advanced solid tumor such as melanoma, head and neck, liver or kidney cancer.

This sequence joins TRBV11-2 and TRBJ2-5, with 7 bases lining up with TRBD2. Trimming cost V 5 bases and J 7 bases; bases outside gene matches: 16. The CDR3 is 16 residues long. CDR1 and CDR2 (germline): SGHAT, FQNNGV. The CDR3: CASSHSTSSPMGTQYF. The CDR3 DNA sequence: TGTGCCAGCAGCCACTCGACTAGCTCCCCGATGGGGACCCAGTACTTC.

The gene calls are TRBV6-5 and TRBJ1-1; 8 nucleotides agree with TRBD1. Per germline, CDR1 MNHEY and CDR2 SVGAGI. The V segment lost 1 base and the J segment 5 bases; nucleotides outside the gene matches: 6. The CDR3 extends over 15 amino acids. CDR3 sequence (DNA): TGTGCCAGCAGTTACTTCAGGGGGCGCGGGACTGAAGCTTTCTTT. Translating it yields CASSYFRGRGTEAFF.

The rearrangement links TRBV27 to TRBJ2-2; TRBD1 matches at 12 bases. Germline V gene data show CDR1 as MNHEY and CDR2 as SMNVEV (reference sequence). This CDR3 region has 14 residues. J lost 8 bases, V lost 6 bases, and 4 bases had no gene match. CDR3 bases: TGTGCCAGCAGCCGGGACAGGGGGCCTGGGGAGCTGTTTTTT. This codes for CASSRDRGPGELFF.

The J gene is TRBJ2-7, the V gene TRBV19, with 7 bases matching TRBD2. Trimming removed 5 bases from V and 7 bases from J; junction bases left unmatched: 5. Germline V lookup: CDR1 LNHDA, CDR2 SQIVND (reference sequence). The CDR3 runs to 12 residues. As DNA, the CDR3 is TGTGCCAGTAGTGGGACTACCGAGGAGCAGTACTTC. It specifies CASSGTTEEQYF.

The chain has TRBV13 and TRBJ1-2; 10 positions match TRBD1. Germline V gene lookup returns CDR1 PRHDT and CDR2 FYEKMQ (reference sequence). The CDR3 is 14 amino acids. V trimming: 5 bases; J trimming: 9 bases; junction bases outside the gene matches: 9. The CDR3 sequence: CASSPGQGSFSYTF. CDR3 DNA: TGTGCCAGCAGCCCGGGACAGGGGAGTTTCAGCTACACCTTC.

The chain joins TRBV28 to TRBJ1-1; D is unclear. The CDR3 sequence is 15 residues long. Germline CDR1 reads MDHEN; CDR2 reads SYDVKM. Deletions cut 3 bases from V and 10 bases from J, with 21 bases between. The CDR3 nucleotides are TGTGCCAGCAGTTTGTACGCAGTAACGCCAAGTAGAGCTTTCTTT. Its protein product is CASSLYAVTPSRAFF.

The chain couples TRBV29-1 to TRBJ1-1, with D unresolved. Deletions cut 3 bases from V and 13 bases from J, with 18 bases between. CDR3 length equals 12 residues. Germline CDR1 and CDR2: SQVTM and ANQGSEA. In DNA, the CDR3 is TGCAGCGTTGATAGGACCGACGGCCAAGGTTTCTTT. Protein sequence: CSVDRTDGQGFF.

The V gene is TRBV27, the J gene TRBJ2-2, with 8 positions matching TRBD1. Looked up from germline, CDR1 is MNHEY and CDR2 is SMNVEV (reference sequence). The CDR3 contains 23 residues. V dropped 5 bases and J dropped 1; count of bases not matched to a gene: 27. This CDR3 reads CASSADRDRPNRGVRENTGELFF. The CDR3 nucleotides are TGTGCCAGCAGTGCTGACCGGGACAGGCCGAATCGGGGAGTGCGGGAGAACACCGGGGAGCTGTTTTTT.

The chain employs TRBV30 and TRBJ1-1; TRBD1 matches at 7 bases. In germline, CDR1 is GTSNPN, CDR2 SVGIG (reference sequence). The CDR3 spans 12 residues. Trimming cost V 5 bases and J 0 bases; bases outside gene matches: 0. CDR3 DNA: TGTGCCTGGGACAGGGTGAACACTGAAGCTTTCTTT. Its translation is CAWDRVNTEAFF.

This clone has a single count. This chain links TRBV6-6 with TRBJ2-5; 9 bases map to TRBD1. V lost 5 bases and J lost 5; bases outside the gene matches: 9. This CDR3 spans 15 amino acids. The germline V gene has CDR1 MNHNY and CDR2 SVGAGI (reference sequence). CDR3 bases: TGTGCCAGCAGTCCCCGGGGACAGGGTGGGGAGACCCAGTACTTC. This encodes CASSPRGQGGETQYF.

This chain joins TRBV19 and TRBJ2-5; D is perhaps TRBD2 (6 bases). The CDR3 has 15 amino acids. V shed 3 bases and J shed 1 base, with 12 bases lying between them. Looked up from germline, CDR1 is LNHDA and CDR2 is SQIVND (reference sequence). The CDR3 loop is CASSIPGVTQETQYF. CDR3 sequence (DNA): TGTGCCAGTAGTATTCCGGGGGTAACCCAAGAGACCCAGTACTTC. The variable domain in full, with the rest retrieved from reference TRBV19 and TRBJ2-5, is DGGITQSPKYLFRKEGQNVTLSCEQNLNHDAMYWYRQDPGQGLRLIYYSQIVNDFQKGDIAEGYSVSREKKESFPLTVTSAQKNPTAFYLCASSIPGVTQETQYFGPGTRLLVL.

This clone was counted a few times. The chain couples TRBV19 to TRBJ1-1; a possible D gene is TRBD1 (6 bases). The length of the CDR3 is 15 residues. V gave up 9 bases and J gave up 3 bases, with 20 bases separating them. Germline loops: CDR1 LNHDA, CDR2 SQIVND (reference sequence). The CDR3 protein is CASKRTDRRDTEAFF. DNA for the CDR3: TGTGCCAGCAAAAGGACAGACCGGCGGGACACTGAAGCTTTCTTT.

This clone was found a few times. The chain combines TRBV7-9 with TRBJ2-7, with D perhaps TRBD1 (6 bases). The germline V gene encodes CDR1 SEHNR and CDR2 FQNEAQ (reference sequence). The V end lost 6 bases, the J end lost 1 base, and 10 bases lay between the germline ends. This CDR3 has 13 amino acids. For the CDR3, the DNA is TGTGCCAGCAGGGCAGGGGCATCCTACGAGCAGTACTTC. Protein: CASRAGASYEQYF. Full variable domain (remainder filled in from reference TRBV7-9 and TRBJ2-7): DTGVSQNPRHKITKRGQNVTFRCDPISEHNRLYWYRQTLGQGPEFLTYFQNEAQLEKSRLLSDRFSAERPKGSFSTLEIQRTEQGDSAMYLCASRAGASYEQYFGPGTRLTVT.

The chain has TRBV6-6 and TRBJ2-3; D ambiguous. V lost 4 bases to trimming and J lost 3 bases, with 5 bases between them. This CDR3 spans 12 amino acids. From germline, CDR1 is MNHNY and CDR2 SVGAGI (reference sequence). The CDR3 nucleotides read TGTGCCAGCAGTTTAAGTACAGATACGCAGTATTTT. As protein: CASSLSTDTQYF.

CDR3 sequence (DNA): TGCGCCAGCAGCCTTGCTAGCGGCTCGACCGGGGAGCTGTTTTTT. It is translated as CASSLASGSTGELFF. The genes are TRBV4-3 and TRBJ2-2; TRBD2 matches at 7 bases. The CDR3 is 15 residues long. Germline CDR1 reads LGHNA; CDR2 reads YSLEER. V shed 4 bases and J 5 bases; nucleotides not matched to a gene: 7.

The rearrangement uses TRBV10-3 and TRBJ2-2; D remains ambiguous. The CDR3 length is 14 residues. The germline V gene has CDR1 ENHRY and CDR2 SYGVKD. In DNA form, the CDR3 reads TGTGCGATCCAAAAGGACCAAAACACCGGGGAGCTGTTTTTT. This translates into CAIQKDQNTGELFF.

The CDR3 DNA is TGTGCCATCAGTGAGGCCGTCAATGAGCAGTTCTTC. Its translation is CAISEAVNEQFF. This chain links TRBV10-3 with TRBJ2-1; D gene ambiguous. The CDR3 contains 12 residues. Trimming left V 2 bases short and J 6 bases short, with 5 bases between. Germline lookup yields CDR1 ENHRY and CDR2 SYGVKD.

This rearrangement joins TRBV11-2 to TRBJ2-3; the match to TRBD1 covers 12 bases. The trim removed 6 bases at V and 6 bases at J, leaving 1 base unmatched. CDR1 and CDR2 from the germline V gene are SGHAT and FQNNGV. This CDR3 comprises 13 residues. The chain's CDR3 is CASRGTGGDTQYF. The CDR3, as DNA: TGTGCCAGCAGGGGGACAGGGGGCGATACGCAGTATTTT. Full variable domain (rest looked up from reference TRBV11-2 and TRBJ2-3): EAGVAQSPRYKIIEKRQSVAFWCNPISGHATLYWYQQILGQGPKLLIQFQNNGVVDDSQLPKDRFSAERLKGVDSTLKIQPAKLEDSAVYLCASRGTGGDTQYFGPGTRLTVL.

The rearrangement uses TRBV7-3 and TRBJ2-3, with D unclear. Germline values: CDR1 SGHTA, CDR2 FQGTGA. There are 14 residues in the CDR3. The V and J ends lost 4 bases and 1 base respectively, with 9 bases between them. CDR3 bases: TGTGCCAGCAGCTCGAGACTCCGCACAGATACGCAGTATTTT. It codes for CASSSRLRTDTQYF.

The J gene is TRBJ2-2, the V gene TRBV11-2; 12 bases fit TRBD1. CDR3 size: 16 residues. Looked up from germline, CDR1 is SGHAT and CDR2 is FQNNGV. Unmatched junction bases numbered 7, after V lost 6 bases and J lost 5 bases. CDR3: CASRQPGQGATGELFF. The DNA for the CDR3 is TGTGCCAGCAGACAACCGGGACAGGGGGCGACCGGGGAGCTGTTTTTT.

The chain links TRBV5-5 to TRBJ1-3; possibly TRBD1 for D (6 bases). Trimming took off 1 base at V and 0 bases at J, with 14 bases between the two ends. Germline V gives CDR1 SGHKS, CDR2 YYEKEE (reference sequence). This CDR3 comprises 17 residues. The CDR3 reads CASSLSDRLYSGNTIYF. Written as DNA, the CDR3 is TGTGCCAGCAGCTTGTCGGACAGACTTTACTCTGGAAACACCATATATTTT. Full variable domain (outside the CDR3, taken from reference TRBV5-5 and TRBJ1-3): DAGVTQSPTHLIKTRGQQVTLRCSPISGHKSVSWYQQVLGQGPQFIFQYYEKEERGRGNFPDRFSARQFPNYSSELNVNALLLGDSALYLCASSLSDRLYSGNTIYFGEGSWLTVV.

V and J are TRBV29-1 and TRBJ2-7; no clear D gene. This CDR3 spans 11 amino acids. V was pared by 6 bases and J by 0 bases, with 6 bases between. CDR1 and CDR2 (germline): SQVTM, ANQGSEA. This chain's CDR3 is CSVRTSYEQYF. The CDR3, as DNA: TGCAGCGTCAGAACCTCCTACGAGCAGTACTTC.